This T cell receptor beta chain was obtained from a study of blood T cells in healthy people across ages. Study findings and constraints: Greater diversity and more naive CD4+ cells were seen in long-lived donors than in aged donors.

The CDR3 runs to 14 residues. V was clipped by 2 bases and J by 11 bases, with 18 bases between them. Germline V lookup: CDR1 LGHNA, CDR2 YSLEER. In this sample, this clonotype turned up once. What it binds is not known. Combining a sample-barcoded 5' primer with a J-beta primer mix, a second PCR ran for about 6 to 12 cycles. Researchers report that each sample yielded at least 3 million CDR3-containing paired-end reads. TCRdb passed the 5' RACE reads through MiXCR, listing each CDR3 protein once. The table shows 1.5 million to 2 million distinct CDR3 sequences, with around half occurring only once. Russia was home to the donors, healthy Caucasian individuals aged roughly 6 to 95.

This chain connects TRBV4-3 to TRBJ2-5; TRBD2 is a possible D gene (6 bases). Sequenced input: blood. The sequence came from a woman between 40 and 50 years old in good health. The CDR3 region is CASSQSGGYNEQYF. CDR3 nucleotides: TGCGCCAGCAGCCAAAGTGGAGGGTACAATGAGCAGTACTTC.